This entry lists 30 T cell receptor beta chains sequenced from one sample in a study of T cells in Graves' hyperthyroidism and ophthalmopathy. TCR beta CDR3 regions were amplified from RNA. First-round RT-PCR targeting the TCR CDR3 was performed with the HTBI primer set. MiXCR, run by TCRdb on the multiplex PCR reads, gives a single entry per CDR3 protein. Among 650,000 to 850,000 distinct CDR3 sequences listed, around 20% were seen once. Input material: blood. Every receptor here comes from a woman aged 45-59 years with Graves' hyperthyroidism that later progressed to Graves' ophthalmopathy.

This clonotype has more than one count but fewer than ten. The chain carries TRBV30 and TRBJ2-1; tentatively, D is TRBD1 (6 bases). The CDR3 totals 16 residues. V lost 1 base and J lost 6, with 19 bases in between. Germline loops: CDR1 GTSNPN, CDR2 SVGIG (reference sequence). The CDR3 reads CAWSGPGRGMINEQFF. In DNA form, the CDR3 reads TGTGCCTGGAGTGGGCCTGGCAGGGGCATGATCAATGAGCAGTTCTTC. Combining the CDR3 with reference TRBV30 and TRBJ2-1 gives the whole variable domain SQTIHQWPATLVQPVGSPLSLECTVEGTSNPNLYWYRQAAGRGLQLLFYSVGIGQISSEVPQNLSASRPQDRQFILSSKKLLLSDSGFYLCAWSGPGRGMINEQFFGPGTRLTVL.

This clonotype showed up just a few times. The rearrangement joins TRBV2 to TRBJ2-1, with D hard to call. The CDR3 sequence is 12 residues long. V was shortened by 8 bases and J by 5 bases, with 10 bases between the two germline ends. CDR1 and CDR2 (germline): SNHLY, FYNNEI. The DNA for the CDR3 is TGTGCCAGCCGGAACAGCCACAATGAGCAGTTCTTC. As protein: CASRNSHNEQFF.

At least ten counts were recorded for this clonotype. The CDR3 region is CASSLRRGGTGELFF. CDR3 DNA sequence: TGTGCCAGCAGTTTAAGACGGGGGGGCACCGGGGAGCTGTTTTTT. The chain is built from TRBV12-3 or TRBV12-4 and TRBJ2-2; TRBD2 matches 8 bases. The CDR3 extends over 15 amino acids. Unmatched junction bases numbered 3, after V lost 2 bases and J lost 4 bases.

This clonotype was seen more than once but under ten times. This chain connects TRBV5-1 to TRBJ2-3, with 10 bases matching TRBD1. CDR1 SGHRS and CDR2 YFSETQ come from the germline V gene. V shed 4 bases and J 6 bases; nucleotides not matched to a gene: 11. The CDR3 sequence is 16 residues long. CDR3 in DNA: TGCGCCAGCAGCGGCGAGGGACAGGGGAATTTGGATACGCAGTATTTT. It yields the protein CASSGEGQGNLDTQYF.

This sequence joins TRBV5-1 and TRBJ1-5; a weak D match, TRBD1 (5 bases). From germline, CDR1 is SGHRS and CDR2 YFSETQ. The CDR3 spans 18 residues. V was shortened by 4 bases and J by 0 bases, with 20 bases between the two germline ends. Written as DNA, the CDR3 is TGCGCCAGCAGCCCTCGGGGCCAAAACAATCATAGCAATCAGCCCCAGCATTTT. Translation gives CASSPRGQNNHSNQPQHF.

The V gene is TRBV20-1, the J gene TRBJ1-2; TRBD1 might be the D (6 bases). Between the trimmed V and J ends, which lost 6 bases and 6 bases, there was a span of 14 bases. Germline CDR1 is DFQATT and CDR2 is SNEGSKA (reference sequence). This CDR3 comprises 12 residues. The CDR3 bases are TGCAGTGCCCTAGGGGGGCAGGATGGCTACACCTTC. Amino acid sequence: CSALGGQDGYTF.

In its sample, this clonotype was seen a few times. This rearrangement joins TRBV24-1 to TRBJ2-1; D tentatively reads TRBD1 or TRBD2 (6 bases each). The CDR3 spans 13 residues. Germline CDR1 is KGHDR and CDR2 is SFDVKD. The V gene lost 2 bases and the J gene lost 6 bases, with 7 bases spanning the gap. CDR3 protein: CATSDWGANEQFF. In DNA form, the CDR3 reads TGTGCCACCAGTGATTGGGGGGCCAATGAGCAGTTCTTC.

This clonotype showed up just a few times. The rearrangement joins TRBV20-1 to TRBJ1-4; D gene uncertain. The germline V and J ends were trimmed by 1 base and 12 bases, with 18 bases remaining between them. Looked up from germline, CDR1 is DFQATT and CDR2 is SNEGSKA (reference sequence). This CDR3 is 14 amino acids long. CDR3 sequence reads: CSARGATQLVELFF. DNA for the CDR3: TGCAGTGCTAGAGGAGCGACACAACTAGTTGAACTGTTTTTT.

This clonotype was picked up many times. J is TRBJ1-1 and V is TRBV20-1; the match to TRBD1 covers 9 bases. Germline CDR1 reads DFQATT; CDR2 reads SNEGSKA (reference sequence). This CDR3 has 15 residues. Trimming removed 8 bases from V and 1 base from J; junction bases left unmatched: 11. The CDR3 protein is CSIGEGTGWNTEAFF. Written as DNA, the CDR3 is TGCAGTATTGGCGAGGGGACAGGGTGGAACACTGAAGCTTTCTTT.

Many counts were recorded for this clonotype. V gene TRBV12-3 or TRBV12-4 combines with J gene TRBJ1-5; TRBD1 matches at 9 bases. The CDR3 is 20 residues long. V was pared by 0 bases and J by 0 bases, with 12 bases of the junction left unmatched. The CDR3 reads CASSLARRDRVLHSNQPQHF. CDR3 in DNA: TGTGCCAGCAGTTTAGCGCGTCGGGACAGGGTATTACATAGCAATCAGCCCCAGCATTTT.

The chain joins TRBV14 to TRBJ1-4; no definite D call. The CDR3 consists of 15 residues. V was cut by 4 bases and J by 5 bases, with 14 bases left in between. Germline V gene data show CDR1 as SGHDN and CDR2 as FVKESK. CDR3 bases: TGTGCCAGCAGCCTCCTCGGAGGTTGGAATGAAAAACTGTTTTTT. Protein: CASSLLGGWNEKLFF.

This clonotype was counted ten times or more. The chain links TRBV11-2 to TRBJ2-1, with TRBD1 matching 7 bases. V trimming: 5 bases; J trimming: 9 bases; junction bases outside the gene matches: 7. The germline V gene encodes CDR1 SGHAT and CDR2 FQNNGV. The length of the CDR3 is 13 residues. CDR3 sequence reads: CASSGTSGGEQFF. The CDR3 nucleotides read TGTGCCAGCAGCGGCACATCAGGGGGTGAGCAGTTCTTC.

This chain connects TRBV5-1 to TRBJ1-4; the D gene is possibly TRBD1 (5 bases). There are 18 residues in the CDR3. Germline V CDR1 and CDR2: SGHRS, YFSETQ. Trimming took 2 bases from V and 0 from J, leaving 17 bases between them. CDR3: CASSLQPDTFSTNEKLFF. In DNA form, the CDR3 reads TGCGCCAGCAGCTTACAACCGGACACCTTTTCAACTAATGAAAAACTGTTTTTT.

This clonotype came up many times. The chain recombines TRBV20-1 with TRBJ2-1; D might be TRBD1 or TRBD2, each matching 6 bases. The germline V gene has CDR1 DFQATT and CDR2 SNEGSKA (reference sequence). V was clipped by 5 bases and J by 9 bases, with 14 bases between them. CDR3 length: 12 amino acids. CDR3 coding DNA: TGCAGTGCTTCGGGGGCTACAATTGAGCAGTTCTTC. Residues: CSASGATIEQFF.

This clonotype was observed many times. V usage is TRBV7-8 and J usage is TRBJ2-3; 12 bases agree with TRBD2. Unmatched junction bases numbered 9, after V lost 3 bases and J lost 2 bases. Germline CDR1 SGHVS, CDR2 FQNEAQ. The CDR3 has 18 amino acids. The CDR3 loop is CASSFPLLAGGTTDTQYF. The CDR3 coding sequence is TGTGCCAGCAGCTTCCCCTTACTAGCGGGGGGTACCACAGATACGCAGTATTTT.

Many counts were recorded for this clonotype. V usage is TRBV7-2 and J usage is TRBJ2-5; TRBD2 agrees at 10 bases. V dropped 6 bases and J dropped 5; count of bases not matched to a gene: 12. Germline values: CDR1 SGHTA, CDR2 FQGNSA. This CDR3 contains 16 residues. CDR3 residues: CASRPRASGGMETQYF. DNA of the CDR3: TGTGCCAGCAGGCCCCGGGCTAGCGGGGGAATGGAGACCCAGTACTTC.

This chain joins TRBV19 and TRBJ1-2; tentatively, D is TRBD1 (5 bases). Germline V lookup: CDR1 LNHDA, CDR2 SQIVND (reference sequence). V was clipped by 9 bases and J by 8 bases, with 22 bases between them. There are 14 residues in the CDR3. CDR3 DNA sequence: TGTGCCAGCCTCGAAGTTCAGGGAGAGAACGGCTACACCTTC. Protein sequence: CASLEVQGENGYTF.

This clonotype was seen only a few times. This chain connects TRBV7-9 to TRBJ1-2, with D possibly being TRBD1 (6 bases). V lost 8 bases and J 4 bases, leaving 17 bases between the germline ends. This CDR3 contains 14 residues. Germline CDR1 reads SEHNR; CDR2 reads FQNEAQ (reference sequence). The CDR3 loop is CASGLNRDVYGYTF. CDR3 DNA sequence: TGTGCCAGCGGCCTAAACAGGGATGTCTATGGCTACACCTTC.

This clonotype was observed a handful of times. V gene TRBV13 combines with J gene TRBJ1-4, with 8 bases aligning to TRBD1. Germline CDR1 PRHDT, CDR2 FYEKMQ (reference sequence). The CDR3 consists of 13 residues. J was trimmed by 8 bases and V by 5 bases; bases with no gene match: 4. CDR3 loop: CASSLRDREKLFF. The CDR3 DNA reads TGTGCCAGCAGCCTAAGGGACAGGGAAAAACTGTTTTTT.

This clonotype was seen ten or more times. CDR3 amino acids: CASSKSSGGGTDTQYF. The CDR3 region has the DNA TGTGCCAGCAGCAAATCTAGCGGGGGGGGTACAGATACGCAGTATTTT. The chain combines TRBV11-2 with TRBJ2-3; 12 bases are shared with TRBD2. This CDR3 is built from 16 residues. Germline V gives CDR1 SGHAT, CDR2 FQNNGV. V lost 5 bases, J lost 3 bases, and 6 bases stayed unmatched.

The chain couples TRBV5-1 to TRBJ2-2; a weak D match, TRBD1 (8 bases). The CDR3 has 15 amino acids. V was clipped by 4 bases and J by 6 bases, with 16 bases between them. Germline lookup yields CDR1 SGHRS and CDR2 YFSETQ. Here the CDR3 DNA reads TGCGCCAGCAGCATCGGACAGGGAGGGTCCGGGGAGCTGTTTTTT. Translated, it gives CASSIGQGGSGELFF.

This sequence joins TRBV20-1 and TRBJ1-2; D is ambiguous. The germline V and J ends were trimmed by 3 bases and 8 bases, with 1 base remaining between them. The CDR3 covers 8 residues. CDR1 DFQATT and CDR2 SNEGSKA come from the germline V gene (reference sequence). CDR3 in amino acids: CSASGYTF. CDR3 bases: TGCAGTGCTAGCGGCTACACCTTC.

This chain links TRBV19 with TRBJ2-5, with D possibly TRBD1 on 6 matching bases. CDR3 length: 13 amino acids. V gave up 8 bases and J gave up 6 bases, with 16 bases separating them. CDR1 and CDR2 (germline): LNHDA, SQIVND (reference sequence). In DNA form, the CDR3 reads TGTGCCAGTGGGGCAGGGGCGATGAAGACCCAGTACTTC. Protein product: CASGAGAMKTQYF.

This clonotype was counted many times. The chain employs TRBV30 and TRBJ2-7; TRBD1 matches 9 bases. Germline CDR1 is GTSNPN and CDR2 is SVGIG (reference sequence). CDR3 length equals 14 residues. V lost 3 bases to trimming and J lost 3 bases; unmatched junction nucleotides: 6. CDR3 bases: TGTGCCTGGAGGGGGGGACAGGGTTTCTACGAGCAGTACTTC. Protein: CAWRGGQGFYEQYF.

CDR3 nucleotides: TGTGCCAGCAGTGACACCGAAGCCTACGAGCAGTACTTC. Translated: CASSDTEAYEQYF. This sequence joins TRBV27 and TRBJ2-7; D not resolved. The germline V and J ends were trimmed by 5 bases and 2 bases, with 10 bases remaining between them. The CDR3 consists of 13 residues. CDR1 is MNHEY and CDR2 is SMNVEV in the germline V gene (reference sequence).

This chain connects TRBV24-1 to TRBJ2-7; D uncertain. The V end lost 4 bases, the J end lost 0 bases, and 6 bases lay between the germline ends. CDR3 length: 13 residues. Germline V gives CDR1 KGHDR, CDR2 SFDVKD. CDR3 loop: CATSDPTSYEQYF. The DNA for the CDR3 is TGTGCCACCAGTGACCCGACCTCCTACGAGCAGTACTTC.

This clonotype appeared a few times. V is TRBV20-1 and J is TRBJ2-1; unclear D gene. CDR1 and CDR2 (germline): DFQATT, SNEGSKA (reference sequence). V was clipped by 4 bases and J by 7 bases, with 11 bases between them. CDR3 length equals 12 residues. CDR3 nucleotides: TGCAGTGCTACTATCAACATGAATGAGCAGTTCTTC. It specifies CSATINMNEQFF.

The genes are TRBV5-1 and TRBJ2-5; the D is unclear. The germline V gene encodes CDR1 SGHRS and CDR2 YFSETQ. This CDR3 is 14 amino acids long. V was clipped by 1 base and J by 5 bases, with 12 bases between them. The CDR3 loop is CASSLPPTTETQYF. DNA for the CDR3: TGCGCCAGCAGCTTGCCTCCCACAACGGAGACCCAGTACTTC. Drawing the rest from reference TRBV5-1 and TRBJ2-5, the complete variable domain is KAGVTQTPRYLIKTRGQQVTLSCSPISGHRSVSWYQQTPGQGLQFLFEYFSETQRNKGNFPGRFSGRQFSNSRSEMNVSTLELGDSALYLCASSLPPTTETQYFGPGTRLLVL.

The chain joins TRBV4-1 to TRBJ1-2; TRBD1 agrees at 12 bases. The V segment lost 3 bases and the J segment 3 bases; nucleotides outside the gene matches: 5. In germline, CDR1 is MGHRA, CDR2 YSYEKL. The CDR3 extends over 16 amino acids. CDR3 in amino acids: CASSQDGTGGHYGYTF. In nucleotides, the CDR3 is TGCGCCAGCAGCCAGGATGGGACAGGGGGCCACTATGGCTACACCTTC.

V and J are TRBV5-1 and TRBJ2-1; 8 bases agree with TRBD2. J gave up 5 bases and V 1 base, and 5 bases lay outside the gene matches. The CDR3 has 15 residues. Germline lookup yields CDR1 SGHRS and CDR2 YFSETQ. CDR3 region: CASSLIRGGNNEQFF. The CDR3 DNA sequence: TGCGCCAGCAGCTTGATCCGGGGGGGTAACAATGAGCAGTTCTTC.